A single TCR beta chain is shown here with its context. Its antigen remains unknown. This sample is drawn from a study of T cells in Graves' hyperthyroidism and ophthalmopathy. Study conclusions and caveats: Ophthalmopathy cases were set apart from stable hyperthyroidism by a 13 V-J model. Most expanded thyroid clonotypes above 0.001 recurred in blood.

The junction had 4 bases not matched to a gene; V was cut back by 6 bases and J by 2 bases. This CDR3 is built from 13 residues. Germline V gene sequence: CDR1 MDHEN, CDR2 SYDVKM. Researchers took RNA transcripts and amplified the TCR beta CDR3 regions from them. An initial round of RT-PCR targeting the TCR CDR3 relied on the HTBI primer set. In TCRdb, the multiplex PCR reads were re-called with MiXCR into one record per CDR3 protein. The table shows roughly 300,000 distinct CDR3 sequences, with 18% occurring only once. No ophthalmopathy progression within 18 months constituted stable Graves' hyperthyroidism.

Specimen: blood. The gene calls are TRBV28 and TRBJ2-7, with 7 bases aligning to TRBD2. The clonotype was recovered from a woman aged 45-65 years with Graves' hyperthyroidism. CDR3 residues: CASRERGAYEQYF. The CDR3 DNA reads as TGTGCCAGCAGAGAGCGGGGCGCCTACGAGCAGTACTTC.